This T cell receptor beta chain was captured by sequencing in a study of post-analysis software for immune sequencing data (dated by TCRdb to between 2014 and 2017). Study-level background: Relapsing-remitting, secondary progressive and progressive-relapsing multiple sclerosis were recorded as disease courses, and subtype annotation was lacking for some patients. A subset of samples was prepared in parallel using single-end sample barcoding, then pooled and co-amplified after Illumina adapter ligation. The multiple sclerosis patient repertoires were compared with more than 10 previously published healthy control repertoires from donors aged about 6 to 28 years. Here is what the overall study found, with its caveats: Several TRBV segments, including TRBV5-6, TRBV5-1 and TRBV20-1, were significantly more frequent in patients than controls. Direct clustering with F measure showed strong co-clustering of samples prepared in the same batch, prompting a batch-effect correction. Multiple sclerosis patients had significantly lower normalized Chao1 diversity than controls, a result that suggests substantial peripheral T-cell clonal expansion. The multiple sclerosis patient group was slightly younger than the control group.

CDR1 and CDR2, looked up from the germline V gene, are LGHNA and YSLEER. Spanning cysteine to phenylalanine, the CDR3 consists of 16 amino acids. The kept DNA is CDR3 alone, 48 bases in frame from the first base. V drops 0 bases and J drops 0 bases, leaving 6 bases in between. To demonstrate the VDJtools post-analysis software, TCR beta repertoires were profiled from the peripheral blood of about 13 young patients with multiple sclerosis. Multiple sclerosis patients were children and adolescents aged roughly 6 to 16 years. A remark on this clonotype: Its antigen remains undetermined. One base away there is no much larger clone; base qualities are not given.

The library was produced with PCR. The sample was run on an Illumina HiSeq 2500. To reduce PCR and sequencing biases, unique molecular identifiers were built into the TCR beta cDNA libraries. Some 500,000 cDNA molecules were obtained for every 1 to 10 million input T cells, so each molecule roughly corresponded to one T cell. Patient libraries were prepared and sequenced with the same protocol used for the earlier healthy control dataset. Within a given batch, samples were prepared together, multiplexed and sequenced on the same HiSeq lane. The authors processed their data as follows. MIGEC was used to process the raw barcoded reads, and molecular identifier groups with only a single read were discarded before consensus assembly and CDR3 extraction. Clonotype tables were post-analysed with VDJtools, and diversity was normalized by down-sampling all datasets to the smallest sample size. Repertoire overlap clustering matched CDR3 amino acid but not nucleotide sequences to correct batch-related cross-sample contamination. The raw public data were reprocessed by TCRdb itself: fastp quality trimming at Q25, MiXCR clonotype calling, in-frame beta chains only. Duplicate CDR3 protein sequences are folded into a single record with the most common DNA and genes. The V and J calls shown here were made by TCRdb, not taken from the authors' results. The sample table lists a few hundred thousand distinct CDR3 sequences, roughly 38% of them with a count of one. Of the sample, roughly 8.2% is held by the ten largest clones.

The sequenced material came from blood. The receptor was derived from a girl aged 2-10 years with multiple sclerosis. The chain is made from TRBV4-3 and TRBJ2-6, with the identity of the D gene unclear. CDR3 reads: CASSQDLASGANVLTF. The DNA sequence is given as TGCGCCAGCAGCCAAGATTTAGCCTCTGGGGCCAACGTCCTGACTTTC.